The TCR beta chain described here comes from a study of PD-1 blockade in classical Hodgkin lymphoma. To note about this clone: Its antigen remains unknown.

Findings of the study overall: Possible causes of repertoire differences, disease activity or prior therapy, remain undefined. A significant rise in TCR diversity by C4D1 was seen for CD4+ but not CD8+ cells. Compared with healthy donors, newly diagnosed patients reportedly showed lower baseline TCR diversity.

The CDR3 loop spans 16 amino acids. Looked up from germline, CDR1 is SGHTA and CDR2 is FQGNSA. Losses at the gene ends were 4 bases for V and 0 bases for J; bases not matched to a gene: 6. Time point defined: cycle 4 day 1 (C4D1), after 5 to 7 weeks of nivolumab. Each and every patient relapsed after autologous stem cell transplantation, and patients got differing brentuximab vedotin exposure. Magnetic negative selection was used to purify CD4+ T cells from PBMCs that had been thawed. Repertoires were generated with immunoSEQ multiplex PCR, while TCRdb's copy carries only in-frame clones and drops some. Of 15,000 to 20,000 clones in the sample, over 80% are singletons; the top ten hold about 2.6%.

The V call is TRBV7-2, the J call TRBJ1-3, with 7 nucleotides matching TRBD1. The input for sequencing was CD4+ T cells from blood, taken before the fourth cycle of nivolumab. The clonotype comes from a human donor with classical Hodgkin lymphoma. The CDR3 protein is CASSSYTGASGNTIYF. CDR3 nucleotides: TGTGCCAGCAGCTCGTATACAGGGGCCTCTGGAAACACCATATATTTT.